Sequencing of this T cell receptor (beta chain) was carried out in a study of a mutant IDH1 vaccine in newly diagnosed glioma. Whole-study context: Across weeks 1, 3, 5, 7, 11, 15, 19 and 23, patients received a vaccination each time, eight in all. With temozolomide cycles, or 4-6 weeks after radiotherapy alone, vaccination was started. Notes on the study in general: Any relationship between pseudoprogression and changes in top peripheral T cell clonotypes seemed absent.

In the case of this clone: Its specificity is unknown.

Only in-frame clones appear in the TCRdb table, and some are missing; sequencing was by immunoSEQ multiplex PCR. The repertoire holds 82,000 or so clones, with roughly 85% as singletons. Sample time point: week 23, last vaccination. What each vaccine dose contained was 300 ug of mutant IDH1 20-mer peptide, accompanied by topical imiquimod. New WHO grade 3 or 4 astrocytomas that were IDH1-mutant and ATRX-lost occurred in the donors. Trimming removed 6 bases from V and 4 bases from J, with 13 bases in between. This CDR3 is 13 amino acids long. From germline, CDR1 is SGDLS and CDR2 YYNGEE. The origin of this receptor is a man younger than 40 with glioma. Some clones in this sample may be carry-over from other donors' samples. This sample comprised PBMCs, obtained from a glioma patient whose treatment included an IDH1 peptide vaccine. The chain combines TRBV9 with TRBJ1-2; TRBD1 is a possible D gene (5 bases). The CDR3 protein is CASTRGSSYGYTF. The CDR3 coding sequence is TGTGCCAGCACCCGGGGCTCGAGCTATGGCTACACCTTC. Full variable domain (outside the CDR3, taken from reference TRBV9 and TRBJ1-2): DSGVTQTPKHLITATGQRVTLRCSPRSGDLSVYWYQQSLDQGLQFLIQYYNGEERAKGNILERFSAQQFPDLHSELNLSSLELGDSALYFCASTRGSSYGYTFGSGTRLTVV.